The clone carrying this T cell receptor beta chain has a count of ten or more. Its antigen remains unidentified. This specimen belongs to a study of identical twins. V dropped 1 base and J dropped 5 bases, with 17 bases sitting between them. CDR3 size: 16 residues. The V gene's germline CDR1 is SGHTA and CDR2 FQGNSA. From the 5' RACE reads, TCRdb called clonotypes with MiXCR, one entry per CDR3 protein. In the table there are fewer than 350,000 distinct CDR3 sequences, approximately 8% of which are singletons. The study, taken as a whole, reports: In zero-insertion analyses, partial confounding could arise from invariant MAIT and iNKT cells. Cross-sectional statistical analysis, not tracking of the same donors, underpinned the conclusions.

The data also belong to a second study, concerning yellow fever vaccine responses in identical twins.

The sample comprised memory (CD45RO+) T cells sorted from blood. The receptor comes from a young woman in good health. The chain links TRBV7-2 to TRBJ1-2; possible D gene TRBD1, 5 bases. The DNA of the CDR3 is TGTGCCAGCAGCTTAGTACAGGAGCCGGGAGTTTATGGCTACACCTTC. Protein: CASSLVQEPGVYGYTF.